The clone carrying this T cell receptor beta chain was found once. Antigen: not known. The length of the CDR3 is 14 residues. The germline V gene encodes CDR1 LNHDA and CDR2 SQIVND (reference sequence). The source of the sample is a study of graft-versus-host responses after intestinal transplantation. The repertoire was sequenced with immunoSEQ multiplex PCR; TCRdb's copy has only in-frame clones and lacks some. The sample has tens of thousands of clones; about 91% are singletons. This rearrangement joins TRBV19 to TRBJ2-5; 10 bases align to TRBD1. With the DNA end fitting TRBJ2-7 better, the J assignment may be wrong. The sequences come from unstimulated CD8+ T cells sorted from spleen or lymph node cells, collected before intestinal transplant. The TCR originated in a human donor who received an intestinal transplant. This CDR3 is CASSIGQGAYEQYF. The CDR3 nucleotides read TGTGCCAGTAGTATCGGACAGGGGGCCTACGAGCAGTACTTC.